This TCR beta chain was profiled in a study of cytotoxic CD8 clonotypes in ibrutinib-treated CLL. Looking at the study overall: Outcomes included approximately 25 partial and 2 complete responses; after median approximately six years, roughly 14 stayed remitted and about twelve progressed.

General observations from the study: Sustained-remission and progressing patients had different sampling times. Few clonotypes were public, and these shrank or held steady under treatment. Pretreatment clonality was elevated relative to age-matched healthy donors and paralleled circulating CD8+ T-cell counts.

Data came from immunoSEQ multiplex PCR; TCRdb stores just in-frame clones and leaves some out. This table has about 72,000 clones, approximately 70% appearing once. The germline V gene has CDR1 MDHEN and CDR2 SYDVKM. The CDR3 has 12 amino acids. Deletions cut 3 bases from V and 6 bases from J, with 7 bases between. With regard to this clone: Its antigen is unidentified.

This TCR came from a human donor with chronic lymphocytic leukemia. The sample consisted of PBMCs, taken after 12 months of ibrutinib treatment. The rearrangement uses TRBV28 and TRBJ2-3; D unclear. The CDR3 DNA is TGTGCCAGCAGTTTGAATCAGGATACGCAGTATTTT. Amino acid sequence: CASSLNQDTQYF.